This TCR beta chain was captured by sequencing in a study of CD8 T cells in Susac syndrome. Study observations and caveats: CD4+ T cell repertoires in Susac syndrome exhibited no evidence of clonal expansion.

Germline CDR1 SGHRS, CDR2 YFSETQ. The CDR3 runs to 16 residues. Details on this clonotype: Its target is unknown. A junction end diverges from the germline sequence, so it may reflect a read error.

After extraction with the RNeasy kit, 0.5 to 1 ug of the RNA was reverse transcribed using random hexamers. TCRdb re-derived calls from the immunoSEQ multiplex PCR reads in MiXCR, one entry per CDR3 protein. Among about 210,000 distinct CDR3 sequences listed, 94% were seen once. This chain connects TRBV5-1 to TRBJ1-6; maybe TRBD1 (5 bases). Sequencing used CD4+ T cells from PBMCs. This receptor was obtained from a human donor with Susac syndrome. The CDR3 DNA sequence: TGCGCCAGCAGCGCGGAGGCGGGGGGATATAATTCACCCCTCCATTTT. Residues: CASSAEAGGYNSPLHF.